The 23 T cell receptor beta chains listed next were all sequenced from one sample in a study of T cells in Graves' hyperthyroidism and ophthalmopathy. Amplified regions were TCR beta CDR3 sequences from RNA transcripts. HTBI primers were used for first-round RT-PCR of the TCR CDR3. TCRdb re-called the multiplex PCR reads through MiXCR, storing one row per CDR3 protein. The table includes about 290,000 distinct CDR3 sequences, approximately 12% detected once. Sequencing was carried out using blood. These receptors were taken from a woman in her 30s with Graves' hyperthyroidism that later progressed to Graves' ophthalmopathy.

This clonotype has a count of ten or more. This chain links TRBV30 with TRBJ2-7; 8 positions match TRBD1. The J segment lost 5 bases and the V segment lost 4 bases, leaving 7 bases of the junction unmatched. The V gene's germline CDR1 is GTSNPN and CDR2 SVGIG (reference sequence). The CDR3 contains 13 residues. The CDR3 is CAWMSDRADEQYF. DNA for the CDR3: TGTGCCTGGATGTCGGACAGGGCAGACGAGCAGTACTTC.

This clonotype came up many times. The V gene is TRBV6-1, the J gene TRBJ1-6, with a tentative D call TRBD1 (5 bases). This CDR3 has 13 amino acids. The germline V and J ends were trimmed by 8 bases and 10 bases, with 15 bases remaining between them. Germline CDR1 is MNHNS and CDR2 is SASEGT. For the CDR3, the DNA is TGTGCCAGCGACCAGGGAGGTGGATCACCCCTCCACTTT. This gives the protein CASDQGGGSPLHF.

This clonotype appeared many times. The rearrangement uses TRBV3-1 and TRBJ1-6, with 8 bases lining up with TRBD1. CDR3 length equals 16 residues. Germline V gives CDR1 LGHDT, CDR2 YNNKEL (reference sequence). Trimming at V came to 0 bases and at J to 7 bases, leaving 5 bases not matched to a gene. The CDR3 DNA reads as TGTGCCAGCAGCCAAGATGGGGGGACAGGAAATTCACCCCTCCACTTT. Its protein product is CASSQDGGTGNSPLHF.

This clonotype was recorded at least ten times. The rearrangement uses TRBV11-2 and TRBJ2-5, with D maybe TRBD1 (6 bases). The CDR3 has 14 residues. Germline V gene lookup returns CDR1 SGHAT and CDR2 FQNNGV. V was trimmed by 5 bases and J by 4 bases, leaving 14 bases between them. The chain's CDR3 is CASSQTGIGETQYF. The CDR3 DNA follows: TGTGCCAGCAGCCAAACAGGGATAGGAGAGACCCAGTACTTC. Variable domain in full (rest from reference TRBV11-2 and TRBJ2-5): EAGVAQSPRYKIIEKRQSVAFWCNPISGHATLYWYQQILGQGPKLLIQFQNNGVVDDSQLPKDRFSAERLKGVDSTLKIQPAKLEDSAVYLCASSQTGIGETQYFGPGTRLLVL.

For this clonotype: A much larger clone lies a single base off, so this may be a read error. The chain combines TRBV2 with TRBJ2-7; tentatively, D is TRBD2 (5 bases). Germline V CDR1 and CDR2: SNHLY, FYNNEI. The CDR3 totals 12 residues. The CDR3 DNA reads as TGTGCCAGCAGCGGGGATACCTACAAGCAGTACTTC. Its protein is CASSGDTYKQYF. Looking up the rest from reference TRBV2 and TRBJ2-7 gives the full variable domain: EPEVTQTPSHQVTQMGQEVILRCVPISNHLYFYWYRQILGQKVEFLVSFYNNEISEKSEIFDDQFSVERPDGSNFTLKIRSTKLEDSAMYFCASSGDTYKQYFGPGTRLTVT.

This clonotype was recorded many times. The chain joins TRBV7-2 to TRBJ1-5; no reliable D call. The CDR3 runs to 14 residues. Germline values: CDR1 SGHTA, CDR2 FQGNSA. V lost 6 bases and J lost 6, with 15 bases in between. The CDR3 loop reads CASRGVGGFQPQHF. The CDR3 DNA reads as TGTGCCAGCAGGGGAGTAGGCGGTTTTCAGCCCCAGCATTTT.

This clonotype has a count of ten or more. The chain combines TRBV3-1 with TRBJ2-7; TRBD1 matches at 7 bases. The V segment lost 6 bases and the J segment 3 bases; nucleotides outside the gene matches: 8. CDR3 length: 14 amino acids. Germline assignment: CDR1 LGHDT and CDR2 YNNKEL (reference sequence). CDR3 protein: CASSRQGRSYEQYF. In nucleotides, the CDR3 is TGTGCCAGCAGTCGACAGGGTAGGAGCTACGAGCAGTACTTC.

CDR3 nucleotides: TGTGCCAGCAGCAACCGGGACAAAAGCTCCTACGAGCAGTACTTC. Encoded protein: CASSNRDKSSYEQYF. This chain connects TRBV7-9 to TRBJ2-7; D possibly corresponds to TRBD1 (6 bases). This CDR3 region has 15 residues. From germline, CDR1 is SEHNR and CDR2 FQNEAQ (reference sequence). The V end lost 5 bases, the J end lost 0 bases, and 14 bases lay between the germline ends.

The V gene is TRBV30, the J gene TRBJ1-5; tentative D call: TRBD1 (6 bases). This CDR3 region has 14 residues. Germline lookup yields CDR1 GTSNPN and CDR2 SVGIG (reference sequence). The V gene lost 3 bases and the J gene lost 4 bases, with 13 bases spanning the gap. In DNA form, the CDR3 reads TGTGCCTGGAGCAAACGGACAGCGAATCAGCCCCAGCATTTT. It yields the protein CAWSKRTANQPQHF.

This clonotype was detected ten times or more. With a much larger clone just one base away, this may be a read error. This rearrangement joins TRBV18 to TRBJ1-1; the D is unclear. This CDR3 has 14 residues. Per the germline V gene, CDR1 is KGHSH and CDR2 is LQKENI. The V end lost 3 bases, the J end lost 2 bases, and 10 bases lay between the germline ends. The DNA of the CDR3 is TGTGCCAGCTCACCGCACAAGGGTAACACTGAAGCTTTCTTT. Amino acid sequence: CASSPHKGNTEAFF.

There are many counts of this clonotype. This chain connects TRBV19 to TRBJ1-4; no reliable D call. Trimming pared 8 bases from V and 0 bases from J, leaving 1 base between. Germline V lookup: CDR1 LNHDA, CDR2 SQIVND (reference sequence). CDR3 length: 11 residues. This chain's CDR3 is CASATNEKLFF. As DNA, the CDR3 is TGTGCCAGTGCAACTAATGAAAAACTGTTTTTT. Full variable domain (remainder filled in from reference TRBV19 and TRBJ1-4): DGGITQSPKYLFRKEGQNVTLSCEQNLNHDAMYWYRQDPGQGLRLIYYSQIVNDFQKGDIAEGYSVSREKKESFPLTVTSAQKNPTAFYLCASATNEKLFFGSGTQLSVL.

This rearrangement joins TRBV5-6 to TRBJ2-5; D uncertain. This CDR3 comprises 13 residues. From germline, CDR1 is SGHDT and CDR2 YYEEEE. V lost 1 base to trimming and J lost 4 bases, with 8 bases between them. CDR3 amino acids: CASSLSVRETQYF. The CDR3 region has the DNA TGTGCCAGCAGCTTGAGCGTCAGAGAGACCCAGTACTTC.

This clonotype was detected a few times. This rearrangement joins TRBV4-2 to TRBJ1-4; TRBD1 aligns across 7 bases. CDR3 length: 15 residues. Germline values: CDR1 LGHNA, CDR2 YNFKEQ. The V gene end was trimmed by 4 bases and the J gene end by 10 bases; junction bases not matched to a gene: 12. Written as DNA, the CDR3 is TGTGCCAGCAGCCCCACAGGGGAGGGGTCAGCAAAACTGTTTTTT. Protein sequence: CASSPTGEGSAKLFF.

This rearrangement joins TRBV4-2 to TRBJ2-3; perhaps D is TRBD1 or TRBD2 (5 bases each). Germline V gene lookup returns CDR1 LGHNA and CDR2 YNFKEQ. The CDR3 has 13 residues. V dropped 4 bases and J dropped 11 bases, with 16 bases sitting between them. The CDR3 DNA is TGTGCCAGCAGCCCCGGACCCCGGGACGGGCAGTATTTT. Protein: CASSPGPRDGQYF.

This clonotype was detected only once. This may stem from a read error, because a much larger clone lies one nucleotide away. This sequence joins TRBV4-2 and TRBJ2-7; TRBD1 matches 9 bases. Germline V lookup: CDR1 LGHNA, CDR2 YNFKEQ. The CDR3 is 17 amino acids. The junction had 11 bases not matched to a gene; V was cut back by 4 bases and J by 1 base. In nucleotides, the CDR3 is TGTGCCAGCAGCCCCGCTTTACCGGGACAGGGATCCTACGAGCAGTACTTC. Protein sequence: CASSPALPGQGSYEQYF.

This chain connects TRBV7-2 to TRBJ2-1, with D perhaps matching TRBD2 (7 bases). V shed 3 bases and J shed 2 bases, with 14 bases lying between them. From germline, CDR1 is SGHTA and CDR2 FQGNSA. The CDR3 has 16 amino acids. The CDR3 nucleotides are TGTGCCAGCAGCTTTGGGGGGGGCGGCACCTACAATGAGCAGTTCTTC. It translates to CASSFGGGGTYNEQFF.

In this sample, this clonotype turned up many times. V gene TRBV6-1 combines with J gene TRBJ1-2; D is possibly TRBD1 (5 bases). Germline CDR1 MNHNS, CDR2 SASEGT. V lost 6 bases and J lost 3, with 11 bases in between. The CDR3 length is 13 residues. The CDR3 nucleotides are TGTGCCAGCAGCTGGGGCAGAGACTATGGCTACACCTTC. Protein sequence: CASSWGRDYGYTF.

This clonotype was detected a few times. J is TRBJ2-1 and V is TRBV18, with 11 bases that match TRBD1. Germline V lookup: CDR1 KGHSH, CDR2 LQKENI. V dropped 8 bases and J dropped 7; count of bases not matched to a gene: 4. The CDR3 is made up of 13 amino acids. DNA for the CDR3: TGTGCCAGCGCGGGACAGGGGGTTAATGAGCAGTTCTTC. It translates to CASAGQGVNEQFF.

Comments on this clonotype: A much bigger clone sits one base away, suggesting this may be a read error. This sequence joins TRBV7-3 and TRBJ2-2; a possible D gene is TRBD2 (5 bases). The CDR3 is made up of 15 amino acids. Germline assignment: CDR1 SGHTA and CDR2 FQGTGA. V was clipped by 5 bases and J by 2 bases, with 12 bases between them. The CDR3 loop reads CASSRGRTNTGELFF. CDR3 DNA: TGTGCCAGCAGCCGCGGACGGACTAACACCGGGGAGCTGTTTTTT. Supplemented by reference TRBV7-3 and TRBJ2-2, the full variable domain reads GAGVSQTPSNKVTEKGKYVELRCDPISGHTALYWYRQSLGQGPEFLIYFQGTGAADDSGLPNDRFFAVRPEGSVSTLKIQRTERGDSAVYLCASSRGRTNTGELFFGEGSRLTVL.

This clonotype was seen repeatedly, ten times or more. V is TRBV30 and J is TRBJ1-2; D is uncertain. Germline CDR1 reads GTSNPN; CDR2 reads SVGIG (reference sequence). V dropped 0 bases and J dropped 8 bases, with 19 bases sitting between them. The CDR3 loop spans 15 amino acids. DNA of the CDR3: TGTGCCTGGAGTGTACGGCAGGTGACCTCTCGCGGCTACACCTTC. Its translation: CAWSVRQVTSRGYTF. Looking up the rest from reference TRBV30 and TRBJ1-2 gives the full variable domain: SQTIHQWPATLVQPVGSPLSLECTVEGTSNPNLYWYRQAAGRGLQLLFYSVGIGQISSEVPQNLSASRPQDRQFILSSKKLLLSDSGFYLCAWSVRQVTSRGYTFGSGTRLTVV.

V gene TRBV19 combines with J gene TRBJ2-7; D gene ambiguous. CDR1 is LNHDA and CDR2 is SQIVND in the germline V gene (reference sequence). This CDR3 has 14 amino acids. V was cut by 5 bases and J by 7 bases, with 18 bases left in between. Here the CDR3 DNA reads TGTGCCAGTAGTCCAACGAGCCCCTCTTGGGAGCAGTACTTC. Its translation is CASSPTSPSWEQYF.

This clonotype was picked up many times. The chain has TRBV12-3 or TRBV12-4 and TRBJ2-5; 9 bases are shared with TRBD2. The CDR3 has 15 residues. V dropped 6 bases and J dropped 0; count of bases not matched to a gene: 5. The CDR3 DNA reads TGTGCCAGCAGAGTAGCGGGAGCCAACCAAGAGACCCAGTACTTC. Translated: CASRVAGANQETQYF.

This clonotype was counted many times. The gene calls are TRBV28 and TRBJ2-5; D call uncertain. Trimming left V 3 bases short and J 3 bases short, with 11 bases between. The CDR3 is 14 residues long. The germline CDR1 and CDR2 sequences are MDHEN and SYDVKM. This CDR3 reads CASSFTGGEETQYF. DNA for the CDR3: TGTGCCAGCAGTTTTACTGGCGGAGAAGAGACCCAGTACTTC.